Sequencing of this TCR beta chain was carried out in a study of CD8+CD57+ T cells in acquired aplastic anemia. V lost 8 bases, J lost 0 bases, and 11 bases lay in between. The CDR3 consists of 14 residues. Germline CDR1 and CDR2: MNHEY and SVGEGT. Of note for this clonotype: Antigen: not known.

The use of genomic DNA as template underpinned the TCR beta VDJ and CDR3 profiling. Each CDR3 protein gets one entry after TCRdb re-called the reads with MiXCR. The sample carries approximately 190,000 distinct CDR3 sequences, just under 50% recorded once. For sequencing, patients were chosen who had shown expansion of CD8+CD57+ cells by flow cytometry. Patients, without exception, had severe acquired aplastic anemia. Whole-study findings and limits: Patients and controls shared roughly 30 CD8+ CDR3 sequences, which appeared highly expressed in patients and within their immunodominant clones. CD8+ Simpson's diversity showed no significant patient-control difference.

Specimen: sorted CD4+, CD8+, or CD8+CD57+ T cells (not recorded which) from PBMCs. The TCR was taken from a human donor with aplastic anemia. V gene TRBV6-2 or TRBV6-3 combines with J gene TRBJ1-5; D perhaps matches TRBD1 (5 bases). The CDR3 DNA follows: TGTGCCAGCCAGGGAGCAAATAGCAATCAGCCCCAGCATTTT. This codes for CASQGANSNQPQHF.